These 2 T cell receptor beta chains share one sample of origin, sequenced in a study of identical twins. In TCRdb, the 5' RACE reads were re-called with MiXCR into one record per CDR3 protein. Among around 230,000 distinct CDR3 sequences listed, roughly a tenth were seen once. Sequenced sample: memory (CD45RO+) T cells sorted from blood. Source of these receptors: a young woman in good health.

In its sample, this clonotype was seen many times. This rearrangement joins TRBV29-1 to TRBJ2-1; D not resolved. CDR3 length: 14 amino acids. Per the germline V gene, CDR1 is SQVTM and CDR2 is ANQGSEA. V was cut by 6 bases and J by 3 bases, with 15 bases left in between. The CDR3 DNA is TGCAGCGTAAAAGGAGCGCAGCGCTACAATGAGCAGTTCTTC. Its translation: CSVKGAQRYNEQFF.

V gene TRBV10-2 combines with J gene TRBJ2-6; D unclear. V gave up 5 bases and J gave up 2 bases, with 7 bases separating them. Germline CDR1 WSHSY, CDR2 SAAADI. There are 14 residues in the CDR3. This CDR3 reads CASSPFTGANVLTF. Here the CDR3 DNA reads TGCGCCAGCAGTCCTTTTACTGGGGCCAACGTCCTGACTTTC.